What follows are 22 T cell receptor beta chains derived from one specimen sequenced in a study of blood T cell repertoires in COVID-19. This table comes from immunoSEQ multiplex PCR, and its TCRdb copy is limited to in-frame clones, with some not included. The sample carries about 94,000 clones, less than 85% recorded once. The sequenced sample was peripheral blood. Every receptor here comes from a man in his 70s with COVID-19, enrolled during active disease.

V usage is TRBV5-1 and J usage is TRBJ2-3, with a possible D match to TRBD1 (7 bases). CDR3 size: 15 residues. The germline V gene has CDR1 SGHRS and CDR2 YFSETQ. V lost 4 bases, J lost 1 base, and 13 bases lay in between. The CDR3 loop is CASSGGGAGTDTQYF. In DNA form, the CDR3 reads TGCGCCAGCAGCGGAGGGGGCGCCGGCACAGATACGCAGTATTTT. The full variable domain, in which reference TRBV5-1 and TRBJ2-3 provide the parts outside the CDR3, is KAGVTQTPRYLIKTRGQQVTLSCSPISGHRSVSWYQQTPGQGLQFLFEYFSETQRNKGNFPGRFSGRQFSNSRSEMNVSTLELGDSALYLCASSGGGAGTDTQYFGPGTRLTVL.

CDR3 protein: CASSKQGWDTEAFF. DNA for the CDR3: TGTGCCAGCAGTAAACAGGGTTGGGACACTGAAGCTTTCTTT. The V gene is TRBV6-5, the J gene TRBJ1-1, with a possible D match to TRBD1 (6 bases). Trimming stripped 5 bases from V and 3 bases from J, with 13 bases between. CDR1 is MNHEY, CDR2 SVGAGI, per germline. This CDR3 is built from 14 residues.

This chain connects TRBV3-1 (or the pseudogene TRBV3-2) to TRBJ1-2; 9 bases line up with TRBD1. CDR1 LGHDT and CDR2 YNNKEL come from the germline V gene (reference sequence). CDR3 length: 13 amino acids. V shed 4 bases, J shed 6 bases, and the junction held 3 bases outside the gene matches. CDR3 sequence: CASSLQGANGYTF. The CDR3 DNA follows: TGTGCCAGCAGCCTACAGGGGGCTAATGGCTACACCTTC.

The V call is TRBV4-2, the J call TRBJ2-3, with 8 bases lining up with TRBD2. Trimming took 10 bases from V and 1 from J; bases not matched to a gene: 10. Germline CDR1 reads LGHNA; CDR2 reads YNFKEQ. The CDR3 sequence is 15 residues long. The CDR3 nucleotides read TGTGCCACTCGAAGAGAACTAGCGGGCACAGATACGCAGTATTTT. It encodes CATRRELAGTDTQYF.

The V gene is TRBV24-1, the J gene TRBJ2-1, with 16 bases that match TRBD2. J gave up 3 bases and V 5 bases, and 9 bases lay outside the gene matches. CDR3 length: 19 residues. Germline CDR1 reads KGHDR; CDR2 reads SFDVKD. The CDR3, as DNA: TGTGCCACCAGTGGCCCGGGACTAGCGGGGGGGGAGTTCTACAATGAGCAGTTCTTC. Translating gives CATSGPGLAGGEFYNEQFF.

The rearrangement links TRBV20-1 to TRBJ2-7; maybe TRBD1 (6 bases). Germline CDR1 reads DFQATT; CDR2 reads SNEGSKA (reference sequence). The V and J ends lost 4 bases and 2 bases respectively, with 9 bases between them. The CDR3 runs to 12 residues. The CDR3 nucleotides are TGCAGTGCTATTGACAGGACCTACGAGCAGTACTTC. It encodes CSAIDRTYEQYF.

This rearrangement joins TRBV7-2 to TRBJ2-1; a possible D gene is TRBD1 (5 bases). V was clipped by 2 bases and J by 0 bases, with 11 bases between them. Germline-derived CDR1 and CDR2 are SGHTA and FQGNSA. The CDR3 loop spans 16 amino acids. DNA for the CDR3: TGTGCCAGCAGCTTACGTGACAGTCTCTCCTACAATGAGCAGTTCTTC. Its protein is CASSLRDSLSYNEQFF.

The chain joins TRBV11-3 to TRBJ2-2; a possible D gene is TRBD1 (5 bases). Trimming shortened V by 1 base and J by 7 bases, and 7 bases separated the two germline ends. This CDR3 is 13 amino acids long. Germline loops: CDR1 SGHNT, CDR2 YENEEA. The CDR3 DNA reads TGTGCCAGCAGCTTAGTAAGGGGCGGGGAGCTGTTTTTT. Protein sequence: CASSLVRGGELFF.

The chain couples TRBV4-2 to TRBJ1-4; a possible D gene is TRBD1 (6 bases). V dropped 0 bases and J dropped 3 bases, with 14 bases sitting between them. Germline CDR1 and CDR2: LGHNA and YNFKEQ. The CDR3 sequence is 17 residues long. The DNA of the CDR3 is TGTGCCAGCAGCCAAGATACAGGGACGGGACCTAATGAAAAACTGTTTTTT. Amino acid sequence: CASSQDTGTGPNEKLFF.

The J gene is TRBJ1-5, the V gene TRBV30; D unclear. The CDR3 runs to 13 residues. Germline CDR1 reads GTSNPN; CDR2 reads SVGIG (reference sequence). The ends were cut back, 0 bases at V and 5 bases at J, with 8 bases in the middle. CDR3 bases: TGTGCCTGGAGTGTATCGGGATATCAGCCCCAGCATTTT. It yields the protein CAWSVSGYQPQHF.

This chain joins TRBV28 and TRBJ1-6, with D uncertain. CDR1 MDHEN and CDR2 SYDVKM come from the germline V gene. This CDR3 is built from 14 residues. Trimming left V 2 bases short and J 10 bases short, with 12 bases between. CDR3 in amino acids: CASSLNPGSSPLHF. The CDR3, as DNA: TGTGCCAGCAGTTTAAATCCGGGAAGCTCACCCCTCCACTTT. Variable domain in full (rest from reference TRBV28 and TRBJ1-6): DVKVTQSSRYLVKRTGEKVFLECVQDMDHENMFWYRQDPGLGLRLIYFSYDVKMKEKGDIPEGYSVSREKKERFSLILESASTNQTSMYLCASSLNPGSSPLHFGNGTRLTVT.

The CDR3: CASQLGAVNQPQHF. In DNA form, the CDR3 reads TGTGCCAGCCAATTAGGGGCAGTCAATCAGCCCCAGCATTTT. The gene calls are TRBV7-8 and TRBJ1-5; D is perhaps TRBD1 (5 bases). Germline V CDR1 and CDR2: SGHVS, FQNEAQ. The CDR3 is 14 residues long. Trimming shortened V by 8 bases and J by 3 bases, and 14 bases separated the two germline ends. The full variable domain, in which reference TRBV7-8 and TRBJ1-5 provide the parts outside the CDR3, is GAGVSQSPRYKVAKRGQDVALRCDPISGHVSLFWYQQALGQGPEFLTYFQNEAQLDKSGLPSDRFFAERPEGSVSTLKIQRTQQEDSAVYLCASQLGAVNQPQHFGDGTRLSIL.

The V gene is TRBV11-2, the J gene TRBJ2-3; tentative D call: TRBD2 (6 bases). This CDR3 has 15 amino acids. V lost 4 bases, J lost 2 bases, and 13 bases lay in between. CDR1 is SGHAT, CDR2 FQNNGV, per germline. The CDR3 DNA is TGTGCCAGCAGCTACCGAGGGGACTCCACAGATACGCAGTATTTT. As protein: CASSYRGDSTDTQYF.

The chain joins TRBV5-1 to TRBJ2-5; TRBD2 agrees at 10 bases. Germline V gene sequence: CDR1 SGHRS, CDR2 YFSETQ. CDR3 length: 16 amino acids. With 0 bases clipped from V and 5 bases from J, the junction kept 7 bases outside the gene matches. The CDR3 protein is CASSLGAGGPFETQYF. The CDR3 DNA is TGCGCCAGCAGCTTGGGAGCGGGAGGGCCGTTTGAGACCCAGTACTTC.

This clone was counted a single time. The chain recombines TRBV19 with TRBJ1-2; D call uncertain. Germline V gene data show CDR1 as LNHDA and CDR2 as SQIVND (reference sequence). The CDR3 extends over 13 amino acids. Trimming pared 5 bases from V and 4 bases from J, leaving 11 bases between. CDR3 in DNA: TGTGCCAGTAGTCGGGAGGGCGCCTATGGCTACACCTTC. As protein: CASSREGAYGYTF.

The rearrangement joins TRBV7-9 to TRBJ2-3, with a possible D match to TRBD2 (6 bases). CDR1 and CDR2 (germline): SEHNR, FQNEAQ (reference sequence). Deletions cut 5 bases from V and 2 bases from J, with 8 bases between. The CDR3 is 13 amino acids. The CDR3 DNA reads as TGTGCCAGCAGCACGGGACTCACAGATACGCAGTATTTT. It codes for CASSTGLTDTQYF. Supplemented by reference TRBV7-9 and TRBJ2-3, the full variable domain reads DTGVSQNPRHKITKRGQNVTFRCDPISEHNRLYWYRQTLGQGPEFLTYFQNEAQLEKSRLLSDRFSAERPKGSFSTLEIQRTEQGDSAMYLCASSTGLTDTQYFGPGTRLTVL.

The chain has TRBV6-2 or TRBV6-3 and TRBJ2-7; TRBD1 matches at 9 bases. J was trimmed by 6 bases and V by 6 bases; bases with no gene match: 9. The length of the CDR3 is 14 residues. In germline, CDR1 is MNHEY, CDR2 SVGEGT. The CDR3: CASSWDRVRGEQYF. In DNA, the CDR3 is TGTGCCAGCAGCTGGGACAGGGTGAGGGGCGAGCAGTACTTC.

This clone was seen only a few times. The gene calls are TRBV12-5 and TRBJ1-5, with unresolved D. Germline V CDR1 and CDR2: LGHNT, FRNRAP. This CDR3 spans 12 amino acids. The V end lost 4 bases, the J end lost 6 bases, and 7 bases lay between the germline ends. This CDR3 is CASGYNGQPQHF. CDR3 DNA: TGTGCTAGTGGTTATAACGGTCAGCCCCAGCATTTT.

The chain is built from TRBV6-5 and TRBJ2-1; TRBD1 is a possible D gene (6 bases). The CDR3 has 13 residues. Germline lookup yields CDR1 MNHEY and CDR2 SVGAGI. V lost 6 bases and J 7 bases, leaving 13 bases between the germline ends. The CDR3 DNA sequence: TGTGCCAGCAGCAGACAGGCCCAAAATGAGCAGTTCTTC. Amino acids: CASSRQAQNEQFF.

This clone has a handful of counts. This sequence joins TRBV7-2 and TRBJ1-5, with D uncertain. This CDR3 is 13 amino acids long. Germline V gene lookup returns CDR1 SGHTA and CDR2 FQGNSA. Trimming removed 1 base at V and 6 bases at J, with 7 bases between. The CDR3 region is CASSLEQTQPQHF. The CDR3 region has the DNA TGTGCCAGCAGCTTAGAACAGACTCAGCCCCAGCATTTT.

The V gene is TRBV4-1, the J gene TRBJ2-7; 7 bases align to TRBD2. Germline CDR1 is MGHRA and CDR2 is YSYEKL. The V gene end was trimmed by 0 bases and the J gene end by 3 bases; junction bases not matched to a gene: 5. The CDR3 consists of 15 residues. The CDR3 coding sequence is TGCGCCAGCAGCCAAGAGACTAGCCTCAGCTACGAGCAGTACTTC. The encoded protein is CASSQETSLSYEQYF.

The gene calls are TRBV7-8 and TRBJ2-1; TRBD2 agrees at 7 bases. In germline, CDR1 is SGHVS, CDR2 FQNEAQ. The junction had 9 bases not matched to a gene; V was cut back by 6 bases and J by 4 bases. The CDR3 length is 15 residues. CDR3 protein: CASSRGLVEYNEQFF. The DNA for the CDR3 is TGTGCCAGCAGTCGCGGACTAGTAGAATACAATGAGCAGTTCTTC.